One and the same sample provided the 3 T cell receptor beta chains below, sequenced in a study of vaccination and CD4 T cells after COVID-19. With the Oncomine TCR Beta short-read assay, DNA from cultured CD4+ T cells was sequenced. A single record per CDR3 protein comes from TCRdb applying MiXCR to the PCR reads. The sample consists of some 14,000 distinct CDR3 sequences, roughly 36% of them appearing once. For these TCRs, the target antigens are not known. Noted treatment: roughly ten-day PBMC culture with coronavirus spike peptide pools or control peptides (ViraFEST assay). Sequencing used cultured CD4+ T cells from blood. The receptors shown here come from a human donor with COVID-19.

This clonotype was seen a few times. The rearrangement links TRBV19 to TRBJ1-2; 8 bases are shared with TRBD1. Germline V CDR1 and CDR2: LNHDA, SQIVND (reference sequence). CDR3 length equals 14 residues. After removal of 5 bases from V and 5 bases from J, the junction contained 7 bases not matched to a gene. CDR3 loop: CASSGVTGVYGYTF. CDR3 bases: TGTGCCAGTAGTGGCGTGACAGGGGTTTATGGCTACACCTTC. The full variable domain, in which reference TRBV19 and TRBJ1-2 provide the parts outside the CDR3, is DGGITQSPKYLFRKEGQNVTLSCEQNLNHDAMYWYRQDPGQGLRLIYYSQIVNDFQKGDIAEGYSVSREKKESFPLTVTSAQKNPTAFYLCASSGVTGVYGYTFGSGTRLTVV.

The chain uses TRBV7-8 and TRBJ2-3, with 10 bases lining up with TRBD2. The junction had 5 bases not matched to a gene; V was cut back by 3 bases and J by 2 bases. This CDR3 has 16 amino acids. Germline V gene data show CDR1 as SGHVS and CDR2 as FQNEAQ. The CDR3 protein is CASSFRAGGLTDTQYF. CDR3 nucleotide sequence: TGTGCCAGCAGCTTCCGAGCGGGGGGGCTCACAGATACGCAGTATTTT.

V usage is TRBV21-1 and J usage is TRBJ2-3; the table calls TRBD2, which could not be checked here. TRBV21-1 is described as a pseudogene. The CDR3 runs 12 residues. CDR3 DNA sequence: TGTGCCAGCCCCCAGGGAGGGAAGACGCAGTATTTT. Its protein is CASPQGGKTQYF.